The T cell receptor (beta chain) described here comes from a study of cytomegalovirus exposure and HLA in healthy donors. In nominal health when sampled, donors likely had unrecorded immune exposures nonetheless. Remarks on this clone: Its antigen is unknown.

Study-level results: It was confirmed in vitro that three of the CMV-associated chains were specific for CMV antigens. For most subjects, TCR beta sequences were reported to predict HLA-A and HLA-B alleles with accuracy.

V was pared by 8 bases and J by 3 bases, with 5 bases of the junction left unmatched. CDR1 is SGHTA, CDR2 FQGNSA, per germline. The CDR3 spans 15 residues. The PCR made use of 60 Vbeta and 13 Jbeta primers. Data came from immunoSEQ multiplex PCR; TCRdb stores just in-frame clones and leaves some out. This sample has 150,000 to 200,000 clones, with around 77% found just once. Sequencing input: PBMCs. The chain joins TRBV7-2 to TRBJ2-5; 14 positions agree with TRBD2. The sequence was collected from a woman between 40 and 55 years old in good health and CMV-seronegative. Here the CDR3 reads CASGPGLAGEETQYF. DNA of the CDR3: TGTGCCAGCGGGCCGGGACTAGCGGGAGAAGAGACCCAGTACTTC.